Each of the 13 T cell receptor beta chains below was sequenced from the same sample in a study of CD8 T cells in Susac syndrome. RNA totalling roughly 0.45 to 1 ug underwent reverse transcription with random hexamers. MiXCR, applied by TCRdb to the immunoSEQ multiplex PCR reads, yields one record per CDR3 protein. The sample lists over 100,000 distinct CDR3 sequences, less than 97% occurring once. Sequencing was performed on CD4+ T cells from PBMCs. The receptors were sampled from a human donor in good health.

This chain links TRBV5-1 with TRBJ2-1; D is perhaps TRBD1 (6 bases). Germline V gene lookup returns CDR1 SGHRS and CDR2 YFSETQ. Between the trimmed V and J ends, which lost 4 bases and 8 bases, there was a span of 16 bases. The CDR3 loop spans 14 amino acids. The CDR3 sequence is CASSRQEVSDEQFF. The CDR3 DNA reads as TGCGCCAGCAGCCGACAGGAAGTATCCGATGAGCAGTTCTTC.

The chain links TRBV6-5 to TRBJ2-5; the D is unclear. V was pared by 0 bases and J by 3 bases, with 2 bases between. The CDR3 totals 12 residues. Germline V CDR1 and CDR2: MNHEY, SVGAGI. CDR3: CASSYSKETQYF. DNA of the CDR3: TGTGCCAGCAGTTACTCGAAAGAGACCCAGTACTTC.

The chain carries TRBV7-2 and TRBJ2-5; the D is unclear. Germline V CDR1 and CDR2: SGHTA, FQGNSA. V dropped 0 bases and J dropped 4 bases, with 9 bases sitting between them. The CDR3 contains 14 residues. CDR3 loop: CASSLAGIGETQYF. In DNA, the CDR3 is TGTGCCAGCAGCTTAGCTGGGATCGGAGAGACCCAGTACTTC. Complete variable domain (other parts from reference TRBV7-2 and TRBJ2-5): GAGVSQSPSNKVTEKGKDVELRCDPISGHTALYWYRQSLGQGLEFLIYFQGNSAPDKSGLPSDRFSAERTGGSVSTLTIQRTQQEDSAVYLCASSLAGIGETQYFGPGTRLLVL.

The V call is TRBV28, the J call TRBJ2-7; perhaps TRBD1 as D (6 bases). The CDR3 is 11 residues long. Germline CDR1 is MDHEN and CDR2 is SYDVKM. Trimming took 10 bases from V and 2 from J, leaving 9 bases between them. The CDR3 spells CAIRGPYEQYF. CDR3 DNA: TGTGCCATCAGGGGACCCTACGAGCAGTACTTC.

V and J are TRBV28 and TRBJ2-5, with D maybe TRBD1 (6 bases). CDR3 size: 13 residues. Trimming stripped 6 bases from V and 3 bases from J, with 11 bases between. Germline loops: CDR1 MDHEN, CDR2 SYDVKM. The CDR3 sequence: CASRGDTEETQYF. CDR3 coding DNA: TGTGCCAGCAGGGGGGACACAGAAGAGACCCAGTACTTC.

The genes are TRBV2 and TRBJ2-5; no clear D gene. Germline V CDR1 and CDR2: SNHLY, FYNNEI. CDR3 size: 13 residues. V lost 4 bases and J 5 bases, leaving 11 bases between the germline ends. Here the CDR3 reads CASSGQGKETQYF. The CDR3 DNA is TGTGCCAGCAGTGGACAAGGGAAGGAGACCCAGTACTTC.

This clonotype has a single count. The chain carries TRBV30 and TRBJ1-2; no reliable D call. V lost 2 bases and J 6 bases, leaving 10 bases between the germline ends. The CDR3 runs 12 residues. Germline values: CDR1 GTSNPN, CDR2 SVGIG (reference sequence). The CDR3 nucleotides are TGTGCCTGGAGTCCCCTTTGGGATGGCTACACCTTC. This gives the protein CAWSPLWDGYTF.

The rearrangement links TRBV28 to TRBJ2-1, with 10 positions matching TRBD2. This CDR3 has 18 amino acids. Per the germline V gene, CDR1 is MDHEN and CDR2 is SYDVKM. Trimming removed 6 bases from V and 5 bases from J; junction bases left unmatched: 16. In DNA, the CDR3 is TGTGCCAGCAGGGAAGGGGTGTCCCTAGCGGGAGACCACAATGAGCAGTTCTTC. Its translation: CASREGVSLAGDHNEQFF.

J is TRBJ1-2 and V is TRBV5-4, with D maybe TRBD1 (5 bases). The CDR3 runs 16 residues. Deletions cut 2 bases from V and 4 bases from J, with 18 bases between. Germline lookup yields CDR1 SGHNT and CDR2 YYREEE (reference sequence). The CDR3 DNA sequence: TGTGCCAGCAGCTTTGGTGGGACGGGACTGACCTATGGCTACACCTTC. This translates into CASSFGGTGLTYGYTF.

V gene TRBV6-5 combines with J gene TRBJ2-7, with 9 bases aligning to TRBD1. This CDR3 comprises 15 residues. Looked up from germline, CDR1 is MNHEY and CDR2 is SVGAGI. V dropped 6 bases and J dropped 2; count of bases not matched to a gene: 8. CDR3 protein: CASRRTWDRAYEQYF. Written as DNA, the CDR3 is TGTGCCAGCAGGCGTACTTGGGACAGGGCCTACGAGCAGTACTTC.

The chain employs TRBV18 and TRBJ2-1; D is unresolved. The germline V gene encodes CDR1 KGHSH and CDR2 LQKENI. This CDR3 contains 13 residues. Trimming pared 1 base from V and 9 bases from J, leaving 10 bases between. This chain's CDR3 is CASSPLPPGEQFF. DNA of the CDR3: TGTGCCAGCTCACCACTACCACCGGGTGAGCAGTTCTTC.

CDR3 sequence: CASSPDSYGYTF. In DNA form, the CDR3 reads TGTGCCAGCAGCCCGGACAGCTATGGCTACACCTTC. The chain recombines TRBV7-2 with TRBJ1-2, with D possibly matching TRBD1 (6 bases). The germline V and J ends were trimmed by 5 bases and 4 bases, with 8 bases remaining between them. CDR1 and CDR2 (germline): SGHTA, FQGNSA. The CDR3 is made up of 12 amino acids.

The genes are TRBV7-3 and TRBJ2-5, with D perhaps matching TRBD2 (6 bases). V lost 2 bases, J lost 4 bases, and 8 bases lay in between. The length of the CDR3 is 13 residues. The germline V gene has CDR1 SGHTA and CDR2 FQGTGA. The DNA for the CDR3 is TGTGCCAGCAGCTTAGAACTAGCAGAGACCCAGTACTTC. Encoded protein: CASSLELAETQYF.